This T cell receptor (beta chain) was sequenced during a study of beta chain features in type 1 diabetes. Study results and caveats: All four CD4+ subsets from Type 1 diabetes patients carried moderately but significantly shorter TCRB CDR3s. When VDJ junctions were examined, type 1 diabetes patients showed fewer insertions and more deletions.

The V end lost 3 bases, the J end lost 7 bases, and 22 bases lay between the germline ends. This CDR3 comprises 17 residues. Germline V gene lookup returns CDR1 SGHTA and CDR2 FQGNSA. Points on this clone: As yet, its antigen is unknown.

Reverse transcribing all isolated RNA meant expressed TCRB transcripts were sequenced. The table came from immunoSEQ multiplex PCR; TCRdb's copy has only in-frame clones and leaves some out. This sample yields 90,000 to 110,000 clones, of which under 40% are seen a single time; over 0.05% belongs to the top ten. This sequence originates from a woman between 18 and 29 years old in good health. The chain employs TRBV7-2 and TRBJ2-1; D is perhaps TRBD2 (6 bases). The sample taken for sequencing was stem cell memory CD4+ T cells from blood. The CDR3 DNA reads as TGTGCCAGCAGCTTTAAGAAGTACGGGGGAGTGGGGAATGAGCAGTTCTTC. Its translation is CASSFKKYGGVGNEQFF. Complete variable domain (other parts from reference TRBV7-2 and TRBJ2-1): GAGVSQSPSNKVTEKGKDVELRCDPISGHTALYWYRQSLGQGLEFLIYFQGNSAPDKSGLPSDRFSAERTGGSVSTLTIQRTQQEDSAVYLCASSFKKYGGVGNEQFFGPGTRLTVL.